Presented here are 27 T cell receptor gamma chains from one specimen sequenced in a study of gamma delta lymphoproliferative disorders and STAT genes. Genomic DNA from isolated PBMCs served as the sequencing template. With CATT, TCRdb re-called clones from the multiplex PCR reads. This sample has 2,200 or so gamma-chain clones, with nearly 10% found just once. The sample taken for sequencing was blood. These receptor sequences come from a human donor with gamma-delta T-cell large granular lymphocyte leukemia.

The rearrangement uses TRGV5 and TRGJ1 or TRGJ2. The J gene, missing from TCRdb, was assigned here through DNA to germline matching. V trimming: 3 bases; J trimming: 1 base; junction bases outside the gene matches: 9. Germline CDR1 is VINAFY and CDR2 is YDVSNSKD. The CDR3 is 15 amino acids. The CDR3 region has the DNA TGTGCCACCTGGGACCTCCACTCTAATTATTATAAGAAACTCTTT. Translated, it gives CATWDLHSNYYKKLF.

This chain uses TRGV11 with TRGJ1 or TRGJ2. TCRdb does not report a J gene; here it was assigned by matching the DNA to germline references. TRGV11 is known as an ORF, though its function is uncertain. The CDR3 totals 9 residues. The V and J ends lost 5 bases and 11 bases, in that order; junction bases with no gene match: 0. The CDR3 region has the DNA TGTGCCTGCTGGATTAAGAAACTCTTT. This gives the protein CACWIKKLF.

This clone is deemed medium-sized. The chain links TRGV11 to TRGJ1 or TRGJ2. The J gene is not listed in TCRdb, so it was assigned here from a DNA match to germline. TRGV11 is an open reading frame whose function is uncertain. V was pared by 3 bases and J by 6 bases, with 8 bases of the junction left unmatched. The CDR3 spans 14 residues. The CDR3 protein is CACWIRSFFYKKLF. Written as DNA, the CDR3 is TGTGCCTGCTGGATTAGGTCCTTTTTTTATAAGAAACTCTTT.

This clone showed up just a few times. The V and J genes are TRGV10 and TRGJ1 or TRGJ2. The J gene, absent from TCRdb, was called here by matching the DNA to germline. TRGV10 is annotated as an ORF whose role is uncertain. V shed 8 bases and J 9 bases; nucleotides not matched to a gene: 14. The CDR3 is 13 residues long. For the CDR3, the DNA is TGTGCTGCGTGGGATTATAACCCCTTTAAGAAACTCTTT. Its protein product is CAAWDYNPFKKLF.

The J gene is TRGJ1 or TRGJ2, the V gene TRGV5. Because TCRdb records no J gene, it was assigned here through a match of the DNA to germline. The CDR3 has 15 residues. Per the germline V gene, CDR1 is VINAFY and CDR2 is YDVSNSKD. V lost 0 bases, J lost 0 bases, and 5 bases stayed unmatched. The CDR3 reads CATWDRGPNYYKKLF. CDR3 sequence (DNA): TGTGCCACCTGGGACAGGGGGCCGAATTATTATAAGAAACTCTTT.

A V gene of TRGV2 was called, but no J gene was assigned. This CDR3 is built from 11 residues. Germline lookup yields CDR1 EGSNGY and CDR2 YDSYNSKV. The CDR3 sequence is CATWDGQTRVF. CDR3 sequence (DNA): TGTGCCACCTGGGACGGGCAAACCAGGGTCTTT.

Relative to its sample, this clone is medium-sized. The chain links TRGV2 to TRGJP2. In the absence of a J gene in TCRdb, the DNA was matched to germline to assign it here. This CDR3 region has 16 residues. Germline V lookup: CDR1 EGSNGY, CDR2 YDSYNSKV. Trimming at V came to 0 bases and at J to 0 bases, leaving 4 bases not matched to a gene. The CDR3 protein is CATWDGEYSSDWIKTF. CDR3 bases: TGTGCCACCTGGGACGGGGAATATAGTAGTGATTGGATCAAGACGTTT.

By share, this clone counts as medium-sized (0.01 to 0.1%). The same CDR3 is also encoded by other DNA sequences in this sample. The CDR3 coding sequence is TGTGCCACCTGGGATGGCCATTATTATAAGAAACTCTTT. Protein: CATWDGHYYKKLF. This chain joins TRGV4 and TRGJ1 or TRGJ2. TCRdb leaves out the J gene; it was filled in here by matching the DNA to germline. CDR1 is EGSTGY, CDR2 YDSYTSSV, per germline. Trimming took 1 base from V and 2 from J; bases not matched to a gene: 2. This CDR3 contains 13 residues.

This clone appeared a few times. Other nucleotide sequences in the sample specify the same CDR3. The V gene is TRGV8; the J gene was not called. The germline V gene encodes CDR1 VENAVY and CDR2 YDSYNSRV. CDR3 length: 10 residues. The CDR3 coding sequence is TGTGCCACCTGGGATTCGGGTAGGCTCTTT. This translates into CATWDSGRLF.

This clone was counted a few times. The chain recombines TRGV5 with TRGJ1 or TRGJ2. TCRdb supplies no J gene; here it was assigned by aligning the nucleotide sequence to germline. The V segment lost 0 bases and the J segment 4 bases; nucleotides outside the gene matches: 3. The CDR3 contains 13 residues. CDR1 and CDR2 (germline): VINAFY, YDVSNSKD. The DNA of the CDR3 is TGTGCCACCTGGGACAGGCAATATTATAAGAAACTCTTT. It codes for CATWDRQYYKKLF.

This clone is classed as medium-sized. The CDR3 loop is CATSYGELGKKIKVF. CDR3 bases: TGTGCCACCTCCTACGGCGAGTTGGGCAAAAAAATCAAGGTATTT. V gene TRGV2 combines with J gene TRGJP. The J gene was missing in TCRdb and was found by matching the end of the DNA to germline. The CDR3 is made up of 15 amino acids. Germline loops: CDR1 EGSNGY, CDR2 YDSYNSKV. The ends lost 8 bases at V and 7 bases at J; junction bases unmatched: 8.

This clone rates as medium-sized. V gene TRGV11 combines with J gene TRGJ1 or TRGJ2. TCRdb gives no J gene; it was assigned here by matching the DNA to germline. TRGV11 is identified as an open reading frame with a role that is uncertain. The length of the CDR3 is 14 residues. V dropped 0 bases and J dropped 3; count of bases not matched to a gene: 2. The CDR3 sequence is CACWIRHVYYKKLF. In DNA, the CDR3 is TGTGCCTGCTGGATTAGGCACGTTTATTATAAGAAACTCTTT.

This clone is classed as medium-sized (0.01 to 0.1%). V is TRGV10 and J is TRGJP1. TCRdb supplies no J gene; here it was assigned by aligning the nucleotide sequence to germline. TRGV10 is marked as an open reading frame, function uncertain. The V segment lost 8 bases and the J segment 4 bases; nucleotides outside the gene matches: 5. The CDR3 is 13 residues long. CDR3 loop: CAAWANTGWFKIF. The CDR3 region has the DNA TGTGCTGCGTGGGCCAACACTGGTTGGTTCAAGATATTT.

By sample share, this clone is large (0.1 to 1%). The gene calls are TRGV4 and TRGJ1 or TRGJ2. TCRdb is silent on the J gene; assignment here came from matching the DNA to germline. Germline V lookup: CDR1 EGSTGY, CDR2 YDSYTSSV. J lost 5 bases, V lost 6 bases, and 7 bases had no gene match. This CDR3 has 12 amino acids. CDR3 protein: CATWPPDYKKLF. The CDR3 bases are TGTGCCACCTGGCCCCCGGATTATAAGAAACTCTTT.

Sample share makes this clone medium-sized. The chain is built from TRGV8 and TRGJ1 or TRGJ2. Because TCRdb records no J gene, it was assigned here through a match of the DNA to germline. Unmatched junction bases numbered 2, after V lost 1 base and J lost 2 bases. This CDR3 comprises 13 residues. Germline V gene sequence: CDR1 VENAVY, CDR2 YDSYNSRV. The CDR3 region is CATWDSDYYKKLF. CDR3 nucleotide sequence: TGTGCCACCTGGGATAGTGATTATTATAAGAAACTCTTT.

This clone is labeled medium-sized. This sequence joins TRGV5 and TRGJP1. Germline matching of the DNA provided the J gene here, since TCRdb leaves it blank. The CDR3 loop spans 11 amino acids. Germline CDR1 is VINAFY and CDR2 is YDVSNSKD. V gave up 3 bases and J gave up 11 bases; unmatched junction bases: 3. CDR3 in amino acids: CATWDGWFKIF. DNA for the CDR3: TGTGCCACCTGGGACGGATGGTTCAAGATATTT.

This clone occurred a few times. This chain connects TRGV9 to TRGJP. The J gene is absent in TCRdb and was assigned here via DNA matching to germline. The CDR3 loop spans 16 amino acids. After removal of 3 bases from V and 3 bases from J, the junction contained 2 bases not matched to a gene. Germline V CDR1 and CDR2: GITISATS, ISYDGTV (reference sequence). The chain's CDR3 is CALWEPQELGKKIKVF. The CDR3 DNA follows: TGTGCCTTGTGGGAGCCGCAAGAGTTGGGCAAAAAAATCAAGGTATTT.

V usage is TRGV8 and J usage is TRGJ1 or TRGJ2. The J gene, not given by TCRdb, was assigned here from a germline match of the nucleotide sequence. The CDR3 contains 11 residues. The V segment lost 5 bases and the J segment 9 bases; nucleotides outside the gene matches: 7. From germline, CDR1 is VENAVY and CDR2 YDSYNSRV. The CDR3 spells CATWVTIKKLF. CDR3 nucleotides: TGTGCCACCTGGGTAACCATTAAGAAACTCTTT.

The V and J genes are TRGV5 and TRGJ1 or TRGJ2. TCRdb carries no J gene annotation; the J gene was assigned here by matching the DNA with germline. The V and J ends lost 0 bases and 3 bases, in that order; junction bases with no gene match: 5. CDR1 VINAFY and CDR2 YDVSNSKD come from the germline V gene. The CDR3 spans 14 residues. This CDR3 is CATWDRPSYYKKLF. The DNA of the CDR3 is TGTGCCACCTGGGACAGGCCGTCTTATTATAAGAAACTCTTT.

This clone is deemed large. The chain employs TRGV10 and TRGJ1 or TRGJ2. Assignment of the J gene here rests on matching the DNA to germline, because TCRdb gives none. TRGV10 falls under the ORF class, with uncertain function. CDR3 size: 14 residues. Trimming removed 8 bases from V and 1 base from J; junction bases left unmatched: 9. In nucleotides, the CDR3 is TGTGCTGCGTGGGCTTTCCCCAATTATTATAAGAAACTCTTT. It translates to CAAWAFPNYYKKLF.

CDR3 amino acids: CATWDETYYKKLF. The CDR3, as DNA: TGTGCCACCTGGGACGAGACTTATTATAAGAAACTCTTT. The chain couples TRGV2 to TRGJ1 or TRGJ2. TCRdb supplies no J gene; here it was assigned by aligning the nucleotide sequence to germline. In germline, CDR1 is EGSNGY, CDR2 YDSYNSKV. After removal of 2 bases from V and 3 bases from J, the junction contained 4 bases not matched to a gene. CDR3 length equals 13 residues.

This clone was seen a few times. The chain is built from TRGV11 and TRGJ1 or TRGJ2. The J gene, missing from TCRdb, was assigned here through DNA to germline matching. TRGV11 is labeled an ORF, and its function is uncertain. V shed 8 bases, J shed 3 bases, and the junction held 13 bases outside the gene matches. CDR3 length: 15 amino acids. The CDR3 region is CACWTPPEFYYKKLF. DNA for the CDR3: TGTGCCTGCTGGACCCCCCCCGAATTTTATTATAAGAAACTCTTT.

This clone was counted between two and nine times. The chain joins TRGV5 to TRGJ1 or TRGJ2. The J gene comes from matching the DNA to germline here; TCRdb lacks it. V shed 7 bases and J 7 bases; nucleotides not matched to a gene: 7. Germline CDR1 reads VINAFY; CDR2 reads YDVSNSKD. The CDR3 is 11 amino acids. The CDR3 region is CATCPGYKKLF. The CDR3 nucleotides are TGTGCCACCTGTCCGGGATATAAGAAACTCTTT.

This clone was detected a few times. One junction end does not reproduce the germline sequence, and a read error may be involved. This sequence joins TRGV9 and TRGJ1 or TRGJ2. The J gene, left out of TCRdb, was set here by checking the DNA against germline. This CDR3 region has 14 residues. CDR1 GITISATS and CDR2 ISYDGTV come from the germline V gene (reference sequence). The CDR3 nucleotides read TGTGCCTTGTGGGAGGTGCAAGATTACTATAAGAAACTCTTT. Protein: CALWEVQDYYKKLF.

No J gene was named, though the V gene is TRGV8. CDR1 is VENAVY and CDR2 is YDSYNSRV in the germline V gene. The CDR3 consists of 12 residues. CDR3 bases: TGTGCCACCTGGGATAAGGCTCAAAAGGGGCTCTTT. Encoded protein: CATWDKAQKGLF.

This clone qualifies as medium-sized (0.01 to 0.1%). The identical CDR3 is also encoded by other nucleotide sequences in the sample. The genes are TRGV8 and TRGJ1 or TRGJ2. TCRdb leaves out the J gene; it was filled in here by matching the DNA to germline. V was clipped by 4 bases and J by 0 bases; unmatched bases: 3. Germline V gene lookup returns CDR1 VENAVY and CDR2 YDSYNSRV. This CDR3 is 13 amino acids long. The CDR3 DNA sequence: TGTGCCACCTGGGACCCGAATTATTATAAGAAACTCTTT. This sequence encodes CATWDPNYYKKLF.

By share, this clone ranks as medium-sized. This chain uses TRGV3 with TRGJP2. No J gene was available from TCRdb, and it was assigned here by a germline match of the DNA. The CDR3 totals 15 residues. Germline V gene data show CDR1 as VTNTFY and CDR2 as YDVSTARD (reference sequence). Trimming cost V 1 base and J 0 bases; bases outside gene matches: 2. The CDR3 sequence is CATWDSYSSDWIKTF. DNA of the CDR3: TGTGCCACCTGGGACAGCTATAGTAGTGATTGGATCAAGACGTTT.